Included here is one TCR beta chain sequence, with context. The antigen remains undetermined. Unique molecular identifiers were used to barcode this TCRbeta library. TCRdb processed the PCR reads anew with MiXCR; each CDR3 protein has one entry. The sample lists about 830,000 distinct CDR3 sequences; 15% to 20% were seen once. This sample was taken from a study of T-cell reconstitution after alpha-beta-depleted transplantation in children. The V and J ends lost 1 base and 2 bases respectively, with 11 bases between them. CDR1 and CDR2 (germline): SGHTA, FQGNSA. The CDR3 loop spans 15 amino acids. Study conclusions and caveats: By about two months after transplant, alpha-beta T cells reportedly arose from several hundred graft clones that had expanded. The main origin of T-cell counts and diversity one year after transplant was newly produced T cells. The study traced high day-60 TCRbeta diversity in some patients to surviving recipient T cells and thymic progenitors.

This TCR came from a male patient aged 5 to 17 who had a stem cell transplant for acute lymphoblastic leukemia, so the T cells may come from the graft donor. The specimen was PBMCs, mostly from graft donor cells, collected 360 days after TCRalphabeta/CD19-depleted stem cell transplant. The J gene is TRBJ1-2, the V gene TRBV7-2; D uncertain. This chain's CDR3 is CASSLGRQRNYGYTF. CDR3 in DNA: TGTGCCAGCAGCTTAGGGCGCCAGCGGAACTATGGCTACACCTTC.